This T cell receptor beta chain came from a study of T-cell reconstitution after alpha-beta-depleted transplantation in children. Study-level results: The main origin of T-cell counts and diversity one year after transplant was newly produced T cells.

This clonotype was observed a few times. What it binds is unknown. TCRbeta library construction was performed incorporating unique molecular identifiers. MiXCR was run by TCRdb on the PCR reads, yielding one entry per CDR3 protein. The table records about 300,000 distinct CDR3 sequences, just over 7.5% of them present only once. Germline values: CDR1 SGHNT, CDR2 YYREEE (reference sequence). Trimming cost V 3 bases and J 2 bases, with 11 bases left between them. The CDR3 length is 14 residues. The starting material was peripheral blood, obtained 360 days after TCRalphabeta/CD19-depleted stem cell transplant. The chain carries TRBV5-4 and TRBJ2-5; possibly TRBD1 or TRBD2 for D (6 bases each). The clonotype was recovered from a female patient aged 2-10 years who had a stem cell transplant for Fanconi anemia, so the T cells may come from the graft donor. CDR3 in DNA: TGTGCCAGCAGCTGGAGGGGGGTTCAAGAGACCCAGTACTTC. Protein sequence: CASSWRGVQETQYF.